Here is one TCR beta chain with its context. The entry originates in a study of cytotoxic CD8 clonotypes in ibrutinib-treated CLL. Study information: A mean of around 260,000 productive templates and approximately 90,000 productive rearrangements was obtained per sample.

Here immunoSEQ multiplex PCR was the method, and the copy in TCRdb shows in-frame clones only, minus some. The sample consists of about 140,000 clones, 60% to 80% of them appearing once. V was cut by 6 bases and J by 2 bases, with 13 bases left in between. This CDR3 has 14 amino acids. Germline V CDR1 and CDR2: MDHEN, SYDVKM. Investigators sourced approximately 2 micrograms of genomic DNA from cryopreserved PBMCs for TCR beta libraries. Sequences were derived from PBMCs, sampled after 12 months of ibrutinib treatment. The chain combines TRBV28 with TRBJ1-1; no reliable D call. The source is a human donor with chronic lymphocytic leukemia. The CDR3 DNA reads as TGTGCCAGCAGGGGGATGTGGGTAAACACTGAAGCTTTCTTT. Amino acid sequence: CASRGMWVNTEAFF.